These 24 T cell receptor beta chains were sequenced from one sample in a study of cytomegalovirus exposure and HLA in healthy donors. With 60 Vbeta and 13 Jbeta primers, the PCR was carried out. This table comes from immunoSEQ multiplex PCR, and its TCRdb copy is limited to in-frame clones, with some not included. Of around 190,000 clones in the sample, roughly four fifths were seen once. The source material was PBMCs. The receptors stem from a man in his thirties or forties in good health and CMV-seronegative.

V gene TRBV29-1 combines with J gene TRBJ1-2; 7 positions agree with TRBD1. Germline V CDR1 and CDR2: SQVTM, ANQGSEA. The CDR3 spans 14 residues. After removal of 5 bases from V and 3 bases from J, the junction contained 9 bases not matched to a gene. CDR3 region: CSVYQGGSYYGYTF. The CDR3 bases are TGCAGCGTTTATCAGGGGGGAAGCTACTATGGCTACACCTTC.

V is TRBV5-1 and J is TRBJ1-2, with 7 nucleotides matching TRBD1. V was pared by 2 bases and J by 7 bases, with 11 bases of the junction left unmatched. This CDR3 has 15 residues. Germline lookup yields CDR1 SGHRS and CDR2 YFSETQ. CDR3 DNA sequence: TGCGCCAGCAGCTTAGGACAGGCCTCGGGATCTGGCTACACCTTC. The encoded protein is CASSLGQASGSGYTF.

J is TRBJ2-3 and V is TRBV29-1; 7 bases map to TRBD1. Germline CDR1 SQVTM, CDR2 ANQGSEA. The V segment lost 3 bases and the J segment 2 bases; nucleotides outside the gene matches: 5. CDR3 length equals 14 residues. CDR3 DNA sequence: TGCAGCGTTGATCCAGGGGGAGACACAGATACGCAGTATTTT. It is translated as CSVDPGGDTDTQYF.

The chain uses TRBV2 and TRBJ2-5; the match to TRBD2 covers 7 bases. In germline, CDR1 is SNHLY, CDR2 FYNNEI. J was trimmed by 2 bases and V by 7 bases; bases with no gene match: 10. The CDR3 is 15 residues long. CDR3 loop: CASTGSGTKQETQYF. CDR3 bases: TGTGCCAGCACCGGAAGTGGGACTAAACAAGAGACCCAGTACTTC.

The CDR3 region is CASSERYEQYF. The CDR3 DNA reads as TGTGCCAGCAGCGAGAGGTACGAGCAGTACTTC. The J gene is TRBJ2-7, the V gene TRBV2; D remains unclear. Per germline, CDR1 SNHLY and CDR2 FYNNEI. V was trimmed by 6 bases and J by 4 bases, leaving 7 bases between them. The CDR3 consists of 11 residues.

This rearrangement joins TRBV19 to TRBJ2-2; the match to TRBD2 covers 9 bases. CDR1 is LNHDA, CDR2 SQIVND, per germline (reference sequence). With 1 base clipped from V and 4 bases from J, the junction kept 4 bases outside the gene matches. The CDR3 contains 16 residues. Here the CDR3 reads CASSIVGSGSTGELFF. The CDR3 region has the DNA TGTGCCAGTAGTATAGTTGGTAGCGGGAGCACCGGGGAGCTGTTTTTT.

The J gene is TRBJ2-7, the V gene TRBV9, with a possible D match to TRBD2 (5 bases). Per germline, CDR1 SGDLS and CDR2 YYNGEE. Trimming stripped 4 bases from V and 0 bases from J, with 14 bases between. This CDR3 region has 15 residues. Written as DNA, the CDR3 is TGTGCCAGCAGCCCCCACGGGAACTACTCCTACGAGCAGTACTTC. Its protein is CASSPHGNYSYEQYF.

J is TRBJ2-2 and V is TRBV7-3, with unresolved D. V dropped 0 bases and J dropped 0 bases, with 5 bases sitting between them. Germline V gene sequence: CDR1 SGHTA, CDR2 FQGTGA. The CDR3 has 15 residues. The chain's CDR3 is CASSLTPANTGELFF. The CDR3 DNA reads as TGTGCCAGCAGCTTAACCCCAGCGAACACCGGGGAGCTGTTTTTT.

The chain joins TRBV2 to TRBJ2-1; 9 nucleotides line up with TRBD2. The CDR3 length is 15 residues. Germline lookup yields CDR1 SNHLY and CDR2 FYNNEI. V trimming: 3 bases; J trimming: 6 bases; junction bases outside the gene matches: 6. This chain's CDR3 is CASSELAGPRNEQFF. Here the CDR3 DNA reads TGTGCCAGCAGTGAGCTAGCGGGACCTCGCAATGAGCAGTTCTTC.

The chain joins TRBV9 to TRBJ1-1; tentatively, D is TRBD1 (5 bases). Germline CDR1 SGDLS, CDR2 YYNGEE. The CDR3 has 13 amino acids. V lost 0 bases and J 5 bases, leaving 8 bases between the germline ends. The CDR3: CASSVDGGTEAFF. The CDR3 DNA follows: TGTGCCAGCAGCGTAGATGGGGGGACTGAAGCTTTCTTT.

J is TRBJ2-6 and V is TRBV6-1, with D hard to call. V shed 7 bases and J shed 0 bases, with 7 bases lying between them. In germline, CDR1 is MNHNS, CDR2 SASEGT. The CDR3 is 14 amino acids. CDR3 region: CASITSSGANVLTF. The CDR3 nucleotides read TGTGCCAGCATAACAAGCTCTGGGGCCAACGTCCTGACTTTC.

The chain has TRBV19 and TRBJ2-3, with 8 bases identical to TRBD1. The CDR3 covers 14 residues. V shed 6 bases and J 5 bases; nucleotides not matched to a gene: 7. The germline CDR1 and CDR2 sequences are LNHDA and SQIVND (reference sequence). This CDR3 reads CASSRTGNGDTQYF. The CDR3 DNA reads as TGTGCCAGTAGCCGGACAGGGAATGGAGATACGCAGTATTTT.

This rearrangement joins TRBV10-3 to TRBJ2-7; TRBD1 might be the D (6 bases). Germline V gene sequence: CDR1 ENHRY, CDR2 SYGVKD. The CDR3 runs to 15 residues. Trimming removed 3 bases from V and 1 base from J, with 13 bases in between. The CDR3 here is CAISDSTGNSYEQYF. In DNA form, the CDR3 reads TGTGCCATCAGTGACTCCACAGGGAATTCCTACGAGCAGTACTTC.

The genes are TRBV11-3 and TRBJ2-3, with D maybe TRBD2 (6 bases). The length of the CDR3 is 17 residues. CDR1 SGHNT and CDR2 YENEEA come from the germline V gene. Trimming took 1 base from V and 0 from J, leaving 14 bases between them. Written as DNA, the CDR3 is TGTGCCAGCAGCTTAGCCCTAAGCGGAGGGAGCACAGATACGCAGTATTTT. It specifies CASSLALSGGSTDTQYF.

The chain is built from TRBV28 and TRBJ2-5, with 12 bases aligning to TRBD1. Germline CDR1 MDHEN, CDR2 SYDVKM. V dropped 2 bases and J dropped 4; count of bases not matched to a gene: 5. The CDR3 extends over 16 amino acids. Written as DNA, the CDR3 is TGTGCCAGCAGTTTAGGGGACAGGGGGCTGGTAGAGACCCAGTACTTC. Protein product: CASSLGDRGLVETQYF. The whole variable domain, filled in from reference TRBV28 and TRBJ2-5, reads DVKVTQSSRYLVKRTGEKVFLECVQDMDHENMFWYRQDPGLGLRLIYFSYDVKMKEKGDIPEGYSVSREKKERFSLILESASTNQTSMYLCASSLGDRGLVETQYFGPGTRLLVL.

This sequence joins TRBV5-6 and TRBJ2-7, with D perhaps TRBD2 (6 bases). The CDR3 covers 17 residues. The germline V gene encodes CDR1 SGHDT and CDR2 YYEEEE. The V end lost 1 base, the J end lost 1 base, and 18 bases lay between the germline ends. The CDR3 coding sequence is TGTGCCAGCAGCTTGTACGCGGGACGGAGGGCGTCCTACGAGCAGTACTTC. Encoded protein: CASSLYAGRRASYEQYF. Full variable domain (missing parts from reference TRBV5-6 and TRBJ2-7): DAGVTQSPTHLIKTRGQQVTLRCSPKSGHDTVSWYQQALGQGPQFIFQYYEEEERQRGNFPDRFSGHQFPNYSSELNVNALLLGDSALYLCASSLYAGRRASYEQYFGPGTRLTVT.

This clone was seen once. This chain joins TRBV28 and TRBJ2-3; weak D call: TRBD1 (5 bases). The germline V gene encodes CDR1 MDHEN and CDR2 SYDVKM. Trimming took off 2 bases at V and 0 bases at J, with 18 bases between the two ends. The length of the CDR3 is 18 residues. This CDR3 is CASSLGAWRSPSTDTQYF. CDR3 sequence (DNA): TGTGCCAGCAGTTTAGGGGCATGGCGGTCACCAAGCACAGATACGCAGTATTTT.

The chain uses TRBV21-1 and TRBJ1-2. TRBV21-1 corresponds to a pseudogene. The CDR3 extends over 15 amino acids. The chain's CDR3 is CASSMTEESNYGYTF. The CDR3 DNA follows: TGTGCCAGCAGCATGACCGAGGAAAGTAACTATGGCTACACCTTC.

This chain links TRBV18 with TRBJ1-1; possible D gene TRBD1, 6 bases. The CDR3 is 15 amino acids. Per germline, CDR1 KGHSH and CDR2 LQKENI. The V end was cut by 3 bases, the J end by 4 bases, with 15 bases between. The CDR3 DNA is TGTGCCAGCTCACCTTTGGTAGGGGGACCCACTGAAGCTTTCTTT. It encodes CASSPLVGGPTEAFF.

A single count supports this clone. The rearrangement uses TRBV2 and TRBJ2-3; TRBD1 is a possible D gene (5 bases). Germline V gene sequence: CDR1 SNHLY, CDR2 FYNNEI. This CDR3 has 13 residues. V was trimmed by 4 bases and J by 5 bases, leaving 10 bases between them. Here the CDR3 DNA reads TGTGCCAGCAGTGTAAGACAGATAGATACGCAGTATTTT. This sequence encodes CASSVRQIDTQYF.

The chain joins TRBV5-3 to TRBJ2-7; 9 nucleotides match TRBD2. TRBV5-3 is reported as an ORF; its role is uncertain. V was clipped by 3 bases and J by 3 bases; unmatched bases: 13. The CDR3 contains 17 residues. CDR3 residues: CARSSLARLAGNYEQYF. CDR3 nucleotides: TGTGCCAGAAGCTCCCTAGCTAGGCTAGCGGGGAACTACGAGCAGTACTTC.

The rearrangement links TRBV6-6 to TRBJ1-4; weak D call: TRBD1 (5 bases). There are 13 residues in the CDR3. Germline V gene data show CDR1 as MNHNY and CDR2 as SVGAGI (reference sequence). V gave up 2 bases and J gave up 8 bases, with 9 bases separating them. The CDR3, as DNA: TGTGCCAGCAGTTACGCAGGGCGGGAAAAACTGTTTTTT. As protein: CASSYAGREKLFF.

V and J are TRBV27 and TRBJ1-3, with 7 nucleotides matching TRBD1. The CDR3 loop spans 15 amino acids. CDR1 is MNHEY, CDR2 SMNVEV, per germline (reference sequence). With 0 bases clipped from V and 4 bases from J, the junction kept 3 bases outside the gene matches. The CDR3 loop is CASSLSAQGGNTIYF. In DNA form, the CDR3 reads TGTGCCAGCAGTTTATCGGCACAGGGGGGAAACACCATATATTTT.

The chain is built from TRBV19 and TRBJ2-7; TRBD2 matches at 8 bases. V was pared by 5 bases and J by 6 bases, with 6 bases of the junction left unmatched. Germline CDR1 reads LNHDA; CDR2 reads SQIVND (reference sequence). The CDR3 runs 13 residues. CDR3 amino acids: CASSGTRNAEQYF. The CDR3 coding sequence is TGTGCCAGTAGTGGGACTAGGAATGCCGAGCAGTACTTC.